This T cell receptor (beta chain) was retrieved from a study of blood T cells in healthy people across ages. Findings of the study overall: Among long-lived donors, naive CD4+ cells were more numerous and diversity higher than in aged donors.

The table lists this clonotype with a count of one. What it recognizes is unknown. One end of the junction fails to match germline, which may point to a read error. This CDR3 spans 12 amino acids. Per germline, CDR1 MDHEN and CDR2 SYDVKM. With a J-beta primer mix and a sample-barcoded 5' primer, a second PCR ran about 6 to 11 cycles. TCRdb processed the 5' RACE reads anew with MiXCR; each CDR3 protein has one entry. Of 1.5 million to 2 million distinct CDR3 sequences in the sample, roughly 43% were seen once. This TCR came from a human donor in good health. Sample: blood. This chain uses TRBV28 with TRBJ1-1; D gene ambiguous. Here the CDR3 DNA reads TGTGTCAGCGGGCTTTGGAACACTGAAGCTTTCTTT. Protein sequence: CVSGLWNTEAFF.